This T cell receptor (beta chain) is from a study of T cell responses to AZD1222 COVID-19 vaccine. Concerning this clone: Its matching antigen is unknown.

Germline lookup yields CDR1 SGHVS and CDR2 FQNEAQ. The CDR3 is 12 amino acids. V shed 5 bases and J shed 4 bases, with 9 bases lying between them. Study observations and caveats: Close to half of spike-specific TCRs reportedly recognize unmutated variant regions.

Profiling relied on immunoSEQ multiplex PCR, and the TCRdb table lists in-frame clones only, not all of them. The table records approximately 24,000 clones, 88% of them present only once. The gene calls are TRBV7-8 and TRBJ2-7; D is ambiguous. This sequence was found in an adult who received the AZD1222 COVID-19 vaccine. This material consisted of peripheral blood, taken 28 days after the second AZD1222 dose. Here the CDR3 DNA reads TGTGCCAGCAGCCTAGAGAGATACGAGCAGTACTTC. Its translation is CASSLERYEQYF.